The present TCR beta chain was sequenced within a study of cytomegalovirus exposure and HLA in healthy donors. Both 60 Vbeta primers and 13 Jbeta primers went into the PCR. This table comes from immunoSEQ multiplex PCR, and its TCRdb copy is limited to in-frame clones, with some not included. The sample has around 130,000 clones; over 70% are singletons. The germline V and J ends were trimmed by 0 bases and 1 base, with 8 bases remaining between them. This CDR3 region has 15 residues. The germline CDR1 and CDR2 sequences are SGDLS and YYNGEE. As regards this clone: The antigen is not known.

Study results and limitations: For most TCR sequences rarity was the rule, although some public TCRs occurred in many donors.

The rearrangement joins TRBV9 to TRBJ1-5; D uncertain. The TCR comes from a middle-aged woman in good health and CMV-seronegative. The sequenced sample consisted of PBMCs. The CDR3 sequence: CASSVGGVSNQPQHF. CDR3 sequence (DNA): TGTGCCAGCAGCGTAGGCGGGGTGAGCAATCAGCCCCAGCATTTT.